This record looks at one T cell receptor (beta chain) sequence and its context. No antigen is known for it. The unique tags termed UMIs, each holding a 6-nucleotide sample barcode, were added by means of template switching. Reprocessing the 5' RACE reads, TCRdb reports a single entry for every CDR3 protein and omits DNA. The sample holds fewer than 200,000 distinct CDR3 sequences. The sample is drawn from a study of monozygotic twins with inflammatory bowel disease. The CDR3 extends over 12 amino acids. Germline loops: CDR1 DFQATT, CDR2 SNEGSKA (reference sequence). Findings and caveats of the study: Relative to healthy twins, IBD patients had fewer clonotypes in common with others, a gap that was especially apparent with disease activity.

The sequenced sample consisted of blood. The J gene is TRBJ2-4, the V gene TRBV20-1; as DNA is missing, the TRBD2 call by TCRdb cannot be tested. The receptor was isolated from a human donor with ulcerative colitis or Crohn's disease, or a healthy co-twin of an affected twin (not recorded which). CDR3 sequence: CSAREIPASEYF.